This TCR beta chain is from a study of brain T cells in children with intractable seizures. Worth noting for this clone: Its antigen remains unidentified.

Repertoires were generated with immunoSEQ multiplex PCR, while TCRdb's copy carries only in-frame clones and drops some. The sample lists approximately 110,000 clones; roughly 92% were seen once. Germline V gene sequence: CDR1 SGHRS, CDR2 YFSETQ. The CDR3 has 18 amino acids. V shed 3 bases and J 4 bases; nucleotides not matched to a gene: 15. Surgery cases with the highest brain T cell transcript signatures were chosen for sequencing. Overall study results and limits: Clones missing pre-surgery may reflect undersampling of that blood sample.

The chain employs TRBV5-1 and TRBJ2-2; 7 nucleotides align to TRBD2. The TCR sequence derives from a boy younger than two with hemimegalencephaly and intractable seizures. The sequences come from peripheral blood, collected at surgery. The CDR3 is CASSSRAGGSGATGELFF. CDR3 in DNA: TGCGCCAGCAGCTCGCGGGCCGGCGGGAGCGGGGCCACCGGGGAGCTGTTTTTT.